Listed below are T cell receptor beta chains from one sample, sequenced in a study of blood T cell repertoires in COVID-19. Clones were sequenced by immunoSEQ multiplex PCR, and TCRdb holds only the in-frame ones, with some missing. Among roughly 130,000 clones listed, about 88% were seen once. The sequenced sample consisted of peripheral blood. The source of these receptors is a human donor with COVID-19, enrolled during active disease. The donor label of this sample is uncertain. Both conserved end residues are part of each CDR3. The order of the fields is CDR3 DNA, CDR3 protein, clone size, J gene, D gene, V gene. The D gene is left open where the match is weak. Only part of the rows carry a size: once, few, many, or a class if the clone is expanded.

CDR3 DNA: TGTGCCAGCAGTTACTCGATGAGCGACAGGACGAACACTGAAGCTTTCTTT
CDR3 protein: CASSYSMSDRTNTEAFF
clone size: .
J gene: TRBJ1-1
D gene: .
V gene: TRBV6-2/TRBV6-3

CDR3 DNA: TGTGCCACCAGTGATCGCGGGACTAGCGGCGAAGAGACCCAGTACTTC
CDR3 protein: CATSDRGTSGEETQYF
clone size: .
J gene: TRBJ2-5
D gene: TRBD2
V gene: TRBV24-1

CDR3 DNA: TGTGCCAGCAGTGAAGGACACCCTGCTAACTATGGCTACACCTTC
CDR3 protein: CASSEGHPANYGYTF
clone size: .
J gene: TRBJ1-2
D gene: .
V gene: TRBV2

CDR3 DNA: TGTGCCAGCTCAAACAGGGGAACCAAAAACATTCAGTACTTC
CDR3 protein: CASSNRGTKNIQYF
clone size: .
J gene: TRBJ2-4
D gene: TRBD1
V gene: TRBV18

CDR3 DNA: TGTGCCAGCAGCTTAGACAGATCAGGAAACACCATATATTTT
CDR3 protein: CASSLDRSGNTIYF
clone size: .
J gene: TRBJ1-3
D gene: .
V gene: TRBV5-4

CDR3 DNA: TGTGCCAGCAGTTACAGCCCAGGATCTAACTATGGCTACACCTTC
CDR3 protein: CASSYSPGSNYGYTF
clone size: once
J gene: TRBJ1-2
D gene: .
V gene: TRBV6-5

CDR3 DNA: TGTGCCACCCTTGAAGCTTTCTTT
CDR3 protein: CATLEAFF
clone size: .
J gene: TRBJ1-1
D gene: .
V gene: TRBV21-1

CDR3 DNA: TGCGCCAGCAGGCCCTTGGGGGGGACTAATGAAAAACTGTTTTTT
CDR3 protein: CASRPLGGTNEKLFF
clone size: .
J gene: TRBJ1-4
D gene: .
V gene: TRBV5-1

CDR3 DNA: TGTGCCAGCAGTCACTCGGGGACTAGCGGGTTCTTAGCCAAAAACATTCAGTACTTC
CDR3 protein: CASSHSGTSGFLAKNIQYF
clone size: .
J gene: TRBJ2-4
D gene: TRBD2
V gene: TRBV6-7

CDR3 DNA: TGTGCCAGTAGTATTATGACAGATAGCAATCAGCCCCAGCATTTT
CDR3 protein: CASSIMTDSNQPQHF
clone size: .
J gene: TRBJ1-5
D gene: .
V gene: TRBV19

CDR3 DNA: TGTGCCAGCAGCCCCGGGACAGAGGCCGGGGAGCTGTTTTTT
CDR3 protein: CASSPGTEAGELFF
clone size: .
J gene: TRBJ2-2
D gene: TRBD1
V gene: TRBV7-3

CDR3 DNA: TGTGCCATCAGTGAGTCCAGACAGGAAGAGACCCAGTACTTC
CDR3 protein: CAISESRQEETQYF
clone size: .
J gene: TRBJ2-5
D gene: .
V gene: TRBV10-3

CDR3 DNA: TGCGCCAGCAGCTTGGCCGGAGGGTGGTCGAACACTGAAGCTTTCTTT
CDR3 protein: CASSLAGGWSNTEAFF
clone size: .
J gene: TRBJ1-1
D gene: .
V gene: TRBV5-1

CDR3 DNA: TGTGCCAGCAGCTTACAGGGGGATGACTATGGCTACACCTTC
CDR3 protein: CASSLQGDDYGYTF
clone size: .
J gene: TRBJ1-2
D gene: TRBD1
V gene: TRBV7-2

CDR3 DNA: TGTGCCAGCTCACCCGCAGGCTACAGCCCGACTAAAGACTTT
CDR3 protein: CASSPAGYSPTKDF
clone size: .
J gene: TRBJ1-6
D gene: .
V gene: TRBV18

CDR3 DNA: TGCGCCAGCAGCTTGGGAACAGGGGGAAACACCATATATTTT
CDR3 protein: CASSLGTGGNTIYF
clone size: .
J gene: TRBJ1-3
D gene: .
V gene: TRBV5-1

CDR3 DNA: TGTGCCAGCAGCTTGGGGCCAGGGGACACTGAAGCTTTCTTT
CDR3 protein: CASSLGPGDTEAFF
clone size: .
J gene: TRBJ1-1
D gene: .
V gene: TRBV5-4

CDR3 DNA: TGTGCCAGCAGCCAAGACATCCAAGAGACCCAGTACTTC
CDR3 protein: CASSQDIQETQYF
clone size: once
J gene: TRBJ2-5
D gene: .
V gene: TRBV4-2

CDR3 DNA: TGTGCCAGCAGTGAAGCGGGGACAGACTCCTACGAGCAGTACTTC
CDR3 protein: CASSEAGTDSYEQYF
clone size: .
J gene: TRBJ2-7
D gene: TRBD1
V gene: TRBV6-1

CDR3 DNA: TGTGCCAGCAGGTCCGACAGTTCCTATGGCTACACCTTC
CDR3 protein: CASRSDSSYGYTF
clone size: .
J gene: TRBJ1-2
D gene: .
V gene: TRBV6-5

CDR3 DNA: TGTGCCAGCAGCTTAGGACTCCCCATCGGGGGTTCACCCCTCCACTTT
CDR3 protein: CASSLGLPIGGSPLHF
clone size: .
J gene: TRBJ1-6
D gene: .
V gene: TRBV5-4

CDR3 DNA: TGTGCCAGCAGCTTTTATAACAGGGTGAGTGTCACTGAAGCTTTCTTT
CDR3 protein: CASSFYNRVSVTEAFF
clone size: .
J gene: TRBJ1-1
D gene: .
V gene: TRBV13

CDR3 DNA: TGTGCCAGCAGTGAATATGAGTTTGCGGCGGCCAGGAACACTGAAGCTTTCTTT
CDR3 protein: CASSEYEFAAARNTEAFF
clone size: .
J gene: TRBJ1-1
D gene: .
V gene: TRBV25-1

CDR3 DNA: TGTGCCAGCAGCCCGGGACTAGCGCCTTCCAATGAGCAGTTCTTC
CDR3 protein: CASSPGLAPSNEQFF
clone size: .
J gene: TRBJ2-1
D gene: TRBD2
V gene: TRBV5-5

CDR3 DNA: TGTGCCAGCAGCTTGGCGGGGGACTTGAACACTGAAGCTTTCTTT
CDR3 protein: CASSLAGDLNTEAFF
clone size: .
J gene: TRBJ1-1
D gene: .
V gene: TRBV5-4

CDR3 DNA: TGTGCCAGCAGTTACCGACAGGGTTGGGGAGACACCGGGGAGCTGTTTTTT
CDR3 protein: CASSYRQGWGDTGELFF
clone size: once
J gene: TRBJ2-2
D gene: TRBD1
V gene: TRBV25-1

CDR3 DNA: TGTGCCAGCAGTGGACGGGATTCTGGGGTGGGAAGCTCCTACAATGAGCAGTTCTTC
CDR3 protein: CASSGRDSGVGSSYNEQFF
clone size: .
J gene: TRBJ2-1
D gene: .
V gene: TRBV6-1

CDR3 DNA: TGTGCCAGCAGCCGGCGGGGGACAGGGGTTAATTCGGGCTACACCTTC
CDR3 protein: CASSRRGTGVNSGYTF
clone size: .
J gene: TRBJ1-2
D gene: TRBD1
V gene: TRBV5-6

CDR3 DNA: TGTGCCAGCAGCGTGGACAGAGGTACGAGGGAGCAGTACTTC
CDR3 protein: CASSVDRGTREQYF
clone size: .
J gene: TRBJ2-7
D gene: .
V gene: TRBV11-2

CDR3 DNA: TGTGCCAGCAGCCGCCCGACTAGCGGGAGGCCGAACACCGGGGAGCTGTTTTTT
CDR3 protein: CASSRPTSGRPNTGELFF
clone size: .
J gene: TRBJ2-2
D gene: TRBD2
V gene: TRBV4-2

CDR3 DNA: TGTGCCAGTAGTGTCGGGGGAGGGGGAGCCAAAAACATTCAGTACTTC
CDR3 protein: CASSVGGGGAKNIQYF
clone size: once
J gene: TRBJ2-4
D gene: .
V gene: TRBV19

CDR3 DNA: TGTGCCAGCACCTTCGGGGGGACAGGGTATTGGACCCAGTACTTC
CDR3 protein: CASTFGGTGYWTQYF
clone size: .
J gene: TRBJ2-5
D gene: TRBD1
V gene: TRBV28

CDR3 DNA: TGTGCCACCAGCAGAACCCTGGGGCGACGGGAGACCCAGTACTTC
CDR3 protein: CATSRTLGRRETQYF
clone size: few
J gene: TRBJ2-5
D gene: .
V gene: TRBV15

CDR3 DNA: TGTGCCAGCAGTTTACAGGATAGCAATCAGCCCCAGCATTTT
CDR3 protein: CASSLQDSNQPQHF
clone size: .
J gene: TRBJ1-5
D gene: .
V gene: TRBV27

CDR3 DNA: TGTGCCAGTAGTATGTCAGGGGGGAACACTGAAGCTTTCTTT
CDR3 protein: CASSMSGGNTEAFF
clone size: .
J gene: TRBJ1-1
D gene: TRBD1
V gene: TRBV19

CDR3 DNA: TGTGCCAGCAGCCGGACATTGATCTATGGCTACACCTTC
CDR3 protein: CASSRTLIYGYTF
clone size: .
J gene: TRBJ1-2
D gene: .
V gene: TRBV6-5

CDR3 DNA: TGTGCCAGCAGCCCTCAGGGGGCATTCACAGATACGCAGTATTTT
CDR3 protein: CASSPQGAFTDTQYF
clone size: .
J gene: TRBJ2-3
D gene: TRBD1
V gene: TRBV7-9

CDR3 DNA: TGTGCCAGCTCACCAACAGGGGGCAGTCAGAACGAGCAGTACTTC
CDR3 protein: CASSPTGGSQNEQYF
clone size: .
J gene: TRBJ2-7
D gene: TRBD1
V gene: TRBV18

CDR3 DNA: TGTGCCAGCAGCTTTGCGGAGGGGACTGAAGCTTTCTTT
CDR3 protein: CASSFAEGTEAFF
clone size: .
J gene: TRBJ1-1
D gene: .
V gene: TRBV11-3

CDR3 DNA: TGTGCCAGCAGCGCGGGGGTGAGCTCCTACAATGAGCAGTTCTTC
CDR3 protein: CASSAGVSSYNEQFF
clone size: .
J gene: TRBJ2-1
D gene: .
V gene: TRBV9